This entry lists 18 T cell receptor beta chains sequenced from one sample in a study of blood T cells in healthy people across ages. A J-beta primer mix and a sample-barcoded 5' primer were used in a second PCR of roughly 6 to 12 cycles. TCRdb ran MiXCR on the 5' RACE reads and lists one entry per CDR3 protein. The data hold hundreds of thousands of distinct CDR3 sequences, with roughly 50% observed a single time. Sequencing used blood. The receptors were sampled from a young man in good health.

This clonotype has only a few counts. V gene TRBV18 combines with J gene TRBJ2-5; TRBD1 might be the D (6 bases). The J call may be in error: the DNA end matches TRBJ2-7 better. CDR3 length: 15 residues. In germline, CDR1 is KGHSH, CDR2 LQKENI. The CDR3 coding sequence is TGTGCCAGCTCACCGCCCGCTGGGGGCATCTACGAGCAGTACTTC. It translates to CASSPPAGGIYEQYF.

This clonotype was counted a few times. The V call is TRBV7-2, the J call TRBJ2-1; 11 positions match TRBD2. The CDR3 totals 17 residues. Germline V CDR1 and CDR2: SGHTA, FQGNSA. Germline trimming cut 5 bases from V and 6 bases from J; bases unmatched to any gene: 12. The CDR3 DNA is TGTGCCAGCAGCCAAACGCCGGGACTAGCGGCCTTCAATGAGCAGTTCTTC. Residues: CASSQTPGLAAFNEQFF. The full variable domain, rest sourced from reference TRBV7-2 and TRBJ2-1, is GAGVSQSPSNKVTEKGKDVELRCDPISGHTALYWYRQSLGQGLEFLIYFQGNSAPDKSGLPSDRFSAERTGGSVSTLTIQRTQQEDSAVYLCASSQTPGLAAFNEQFFGPGTRLTVL.

This clonotype has just one count. The chain carries TRBV21-1 and TRBJ2-3. TRBV21-1 is reported as a pseudogene. The CDR3 is 16 residues long. The CDR3, as DNA: TGTGCCAGCAGCAAAGGATCTAAGGTCAGCACAGATACGCAGTATTTT. This sequence encodes CASSKGSKVSTDTQYF.

In this sample, this clonotype turned up once. This chain uses TRBV4-3 with TRBJ2-3, with D perhaps matching TRBD2 (5 bases). Germline-derived CDR1 and CDR2 are LGHNA and YSLEER. The CDR3 sequence is 17 residues long. Trimming pared 0 bases from V and 5 bases from J, leaving 18 bases between. The CDR3 DNA reads as TGCGCCAGCAGCCAAGATTGGTCTATCGGGAATATAGATACGCAGTATTTT. Amino acid sequence: CASSQDWSIGNIDTQYF.

This chain joins TRBV20-1 and TRBJ2-7, with D perhaps given as TRBD1 or TRBD2 (6 bases each). The CDR3 covers 15 residues. Germline loops: CDR1 DFQATT, CDR2 SNEGSKA (reference sequence). V gave up 5 bases and J gave up 5 bases, with 22 bases separating them. The CDR3 DNA is TGCAGTGCTCCGCTTGGGGGCGGGATCTTGCACGAGCAGTACTTC. Protein: CSAPLGGGILHEQYF.

The chain combines TRBV12-3 or TRBV12-4 with TRBJ2-5; the D is unclear. This CDR3 contains 15 residues. Trimming shortened V by 6 bases and J by 5 bases, and 19 bases separated the two germline ends. The CDR3 DNA is TGTGCCAGCAGCCTAATACGGGTCAGTTGGGAGACCCAGTACTTC. Its protein is CASSLIRVSWETQYF.

This clonotype was detected a few times. V usage is TRBV20-1 and J usage is TRBJ2-1, with 7 bases fitting TRBD2. CDR1 and CDR2 (germline): DFQATT, SNEGSKA (reference sequence). The J segment lost 5 bases and the V segment lost 3 bases, leaving 10 bases of the junction unmatched. The CDR3 loop spans 15 amino acids. CDR3 loop: CSARVPLAVNNEQFF. The CDR3, as DNA: TGCAGTGCTAGGGTCCCCCTAGCGGTAAACAATGAGCAGTTCTTC.

The CDR3 reads CASRGGTGIHYGYTF. The CDR3 DNA reads as TGTGCCAGCAGGGGAGGGACAGGGATTCACTATGGCTACACCTTC. This chain links TRBV2 with TRBJ1-2; 9 positions agree with TRBD1. Germline V gene lookup returns CDR1 SNHLY and CDR2 FYNNEI. This CDR3 region has 15 residues. V shed 6 bases, J shed 3 bases, and the junction held 8 bases outside the gene matches.

This sequence joins TRBV15 and TRBJ2-5; possibly TRBD2 for D (5 bases). Germline CDR1 reads LNHNV; CDR2 reads YYDKDF (reference sequence). The CDR3 contains 14 residues. V lost 6 bases to trimming and J lost 11 bases, with 22 bases between them. The CDR3: CATRVTSALDQQYF. In nucleotides, the CDR3 is TGTGCCACCAGGGTTACTAGTGCCTTAGACCAGCAGTACTTC.

The chain uses TRBV3-1 and TRBJ2-4, with D possibly called TRBD1 or TRBD2 (7 bases each). The germline V gene encodes CDR1 LGHDT and CDR2 YNNKEL (reference sequence). The V and J ends lost 6 bases and 6 bases respectively, with 18 bases between them. The CDR3 covers 15 residues. CDR3 sequence (DNA): TGTGCCAGCAGTCGTGAAGGGGGCGGGGGAAACATTCAGTACTTC. This encodes CASSREGGGGNIQYF.

J is TRBJ1-2 and V is TRBV12-3 or TRBV12-4, with D hard to call. There are 13 residues in the CDR3. With 6 bases removed from V and 7 bases from J, the gap between germline ends came to 15 bases. CDR3 sequence reads: CASSQTRQSGYTF. The CDR3 region has the DNA TGTGCCAGCAGCCAGACAAGGCAATCTGGCTACACCTTC.

This clonotype was seen only a few times. V gene TRBV4-3 combines with J gene TRBJ2-5; TRBD2 might be the D (6 bases). This CDR3 region has 15 residues. The ends were cut back, 3 bases at V and 2 bases at J, with 13 bases in the middle. Germline V gene sequence: CDR1 LGHNA, CDR2 YSLEER. In DNA, the CDR3 is TGCGCCAGCAGCCACCTTGCGGGGAAACAAGAGACCCAGTACTTC. Protein product: CASSHLAGKQETQYF.

The V call is TRBV24-1, the J call TRBJ2-3; D is ambiguous. The V end lost 3 bases, the J end lost 2 bases, and 5 bases lay between the germline ends. The CDR3 extends over 13 amino acids. Germline loops: CDR1 KGHDR, CDR2 SFDVKD. The CDR3 protein is CATSDGVTDTQYF. The CDR3 coding sequence is TGTGCCACCAGTGATGGGGTCACAGATACGCAGTATTTT.

V usage is TRBV6-2 or TRBV6-3 and J usage is TRBJ2-5; 9 nucleotides align to TRBD2. This CDR3 is built from 15 residues. V shed 8 bases and J 5 bases; nucleotides not matched to a gene: 12. Germline CDR1 MNHEY, CDR2 SVGEGT. The CDR3 region is CASGNWTSAWETQYF. The CDR3 DNA follows: TGTGCCAGCGGGAACTGGACTAGCGCGTGGGAGACCCAGTACTTC.

The genes are TRBV20-1 and TRBJ2-5, with 8 bases lining up with TRBD2. The J call may not be correct, given that the DNA end is closer to TRBJ2-7. Germline CDR1 DFQATT, CDR2 SNEGSKA (reference sequence). This CDR3 is built from 13 residues. The CDR3 here is CSASRTSYVEQYF. Here the CDR3 DNA reads TGCAGTGCTTCCCGGACTAGCTATGTCGAGCAGTACTTC.

The genes are TRBV2 and TRBJ1-5; no definite D call. V lost 6 bases to trimming and J lost 5 bases, with 8 bases between them. The germline gives CDR1 SNHLY, CDR2 FYNNEI. The CDR3 is made up of 12 amino acids. The CDR3 DNA reads TGTGCCAGCAGCGGCAGGTATCAGCCCCAGCATTTT. It translates to CASSGRYQPQHF.

The V call is TRBV5-1, the J call TRBJ2-7; D possibly corresponds to TRBD1 (6 bases). Looked up from germline, CDR1 is SGHRS and CDR2 is YFSETQ. V lost 3 bases to trimming and J lost 2 bases, with 12 bases between them. This CDR3 region has 14 residues. CDR3: CASSWEGGTYEQYF. In DNA form, the CDR3 reads TGCGCCAGCAGCTGGGAAGGGGGAACCTACGAGCAGTACTTC.

The chain joins TRBV6-1 to TRBJ2-1, with 8 bases that match TRBD2. V lost 7 bases and J lost 4; bases outside the gene matches: 6. The germline V gene encodes CDR1 MNHNS and CDR2 SASEGT. The CDR3 is made up of 14 amino acids. The CDR3 bases are TGTGCCAGCAAGGGGGAGCGGGGGTACAATGAGCAGTTCTTC. Amino acid sequence: CASKGERGYNEQFF.